This TCR beta chain was obtained from a study of siplizumab effects on memory and regulatory T cells. The assay was immunoSEQ multiplex PCR, and TCRdb's table has in-frame clones only and misses some. The sample records around 100,000 clones, 91% being singletons. Germline V gene data show CDR1 as KGHSH and CDR2 as LQKENI. V lost 1 base and J lost 1, with 13 bases in between. This CDR3 is built from 16 residues. This TCR derives from a human donor in good health. The sample consisted of CD4+ T cells sorted from blood. This chain joins TRBV18 and TRBJ1-1; D uncertain. The CDR3 here is CASSPRLADSNTEAFF. In DNA, the CDR3 is TGTGCCAGCTCACCACGGTTGGCAGACTCGAACACTGAAGCTTTCTTT.